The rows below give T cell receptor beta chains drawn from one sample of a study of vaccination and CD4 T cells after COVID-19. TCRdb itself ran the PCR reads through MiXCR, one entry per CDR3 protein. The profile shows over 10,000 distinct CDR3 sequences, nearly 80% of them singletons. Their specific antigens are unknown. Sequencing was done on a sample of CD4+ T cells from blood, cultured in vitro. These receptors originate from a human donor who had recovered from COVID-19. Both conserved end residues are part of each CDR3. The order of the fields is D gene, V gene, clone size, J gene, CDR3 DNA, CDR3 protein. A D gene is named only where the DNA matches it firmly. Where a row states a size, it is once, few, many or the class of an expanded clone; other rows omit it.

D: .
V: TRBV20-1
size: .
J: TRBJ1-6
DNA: TGCAGTGCTAGATCCCGGCTGACCTATAATTCACCCCTCCACTTT
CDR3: CSARSRLTYNSPLHF

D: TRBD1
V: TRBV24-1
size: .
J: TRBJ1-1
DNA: TGTGCCACCAGTGATGGACCAGGGGGCACTGAAGCTTTCTTT
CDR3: CATSDGPGGTEAFF

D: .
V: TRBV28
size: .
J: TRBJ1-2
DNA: TGTGCCAGCAGTCCATCGACCGGAGGGAGTGGCTACACCTTC
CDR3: CASSPSTGGSGYTF

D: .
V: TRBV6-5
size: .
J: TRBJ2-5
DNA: TGTGCCAGCAGTTACTCCGGGCAAGGGCCCCAAGAGACCCAGTACTTC
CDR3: CASSYSGQGPQETQYF

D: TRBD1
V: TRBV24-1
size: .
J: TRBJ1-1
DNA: TGTGCCACCAGTGACGACCGACAGGGGTCAAACACTGAAGCTTTCTTT
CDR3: CATSDDRQGSNTEAFF

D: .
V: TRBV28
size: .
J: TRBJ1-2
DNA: TGTGCCAGCAGTTTAGATCCCGTCTATGGCTACACCTTC
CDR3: CASSLDPVYGYTF

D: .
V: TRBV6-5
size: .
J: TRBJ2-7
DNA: TGTGCCAGCAGTTACTTCAGGGGATATAGCGAGCAGTACTTC
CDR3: CASSYFRGYSEQYF

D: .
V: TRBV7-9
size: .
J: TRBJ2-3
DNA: TGTGCCAGCAGCAAGGAGTCCCGCACAGATACGCAGTATTTT
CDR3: CASSKESRTDTQYF

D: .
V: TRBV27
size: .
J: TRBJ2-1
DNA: TGTGCCAGCAGTTTATATGTGACAGGTAGGGTTACGGAGCAGTTCTTC
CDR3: CASSLYVTGRVTEQFF

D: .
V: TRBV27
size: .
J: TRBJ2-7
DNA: TGTGCCAGCAGTCAGGGTCCAGCGGTTACCTACGAGCAGTACTTC
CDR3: CASSQGPAVTYEQYF

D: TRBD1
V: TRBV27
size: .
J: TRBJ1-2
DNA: TGTGCCAGCCGGGACAGGATCTATGGCTACACCTTC
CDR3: CASRDRIYGYTF

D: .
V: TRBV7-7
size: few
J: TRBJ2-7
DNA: TGTGCTAGCAGTCCGACCCCGGGACATGGAGCCTACGAGCAGTACTTC
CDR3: CASSPTPGHGAYEQYF

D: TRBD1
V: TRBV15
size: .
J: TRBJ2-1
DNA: TGTGCCACCAGCAGAGGCTTTGGGACAGCTAGTGACAATGAGCAGTTCTTC
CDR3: CATSRGFGTASDNEQFF

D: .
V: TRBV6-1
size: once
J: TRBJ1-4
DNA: TGTGCCAGCAGTGACAGGGGCTTGGGGGAAAAACTGTTTTTT
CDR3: CASSDRGLGEKLFF

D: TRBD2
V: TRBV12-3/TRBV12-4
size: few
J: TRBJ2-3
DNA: TGTGCCAGCAGTTGGGCTAGCGGGATGACTAGCACAGATACGCAGTATTTT
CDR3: CASSWASGMTSTDTQYF

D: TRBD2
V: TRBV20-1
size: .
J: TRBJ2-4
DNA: TGCAGTGCTAGAGTTCGGCGGGAGGTTTTCAAAAACATTCAGTACTTC
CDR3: CSARVRREVFKNIQYF

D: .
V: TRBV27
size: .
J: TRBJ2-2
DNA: TGTGCCAGCAGTTTAAGGCGCACCGGGGAGCTGTTTTTT
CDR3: CASSLRRTGELFF

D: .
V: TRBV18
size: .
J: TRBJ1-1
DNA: TGTGCCAGCTCACCTCCACTTAGGGGGGTTATGTACACTGAAGCTTTCTTT
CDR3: CASSPPLRGVMYTEAFF

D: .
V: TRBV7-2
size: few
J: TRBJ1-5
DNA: TGTGCCAGCAGCTTAGTAGCGGGGAATCAGCCCCAGCATTTT
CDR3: CASSLVAGNQPQHF

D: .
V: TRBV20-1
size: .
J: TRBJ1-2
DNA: TGCAGTGCCACCGTGGGGTACTATGGCTACACCTTC
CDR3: CSATVGYYGYTF

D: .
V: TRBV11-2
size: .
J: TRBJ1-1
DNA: TGTGCCAGCAGTCAAAAAATCGGCACTGAAGCTTTCTTT
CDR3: CASSQKIGTEAFF

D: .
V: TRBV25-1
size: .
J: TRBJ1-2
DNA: TGTGCCAGCAGTGTTCCGGGGCAAGGCTATGGCTACACCTTC
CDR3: CASSVPGQGYGYTF

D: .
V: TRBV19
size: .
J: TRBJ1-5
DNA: TGTGCCAGTACCCCCGATGGGGATCAGCCCCAGCATTTT
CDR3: CASTPDGDQPQHF

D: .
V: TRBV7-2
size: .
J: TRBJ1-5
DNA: TGTGCCAGCAGCCTAACACCCAATCAGCCCCAGCATTTT
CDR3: CASSLTPNQPQHF

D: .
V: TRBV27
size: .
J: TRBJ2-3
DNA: TGTGCCAGCAGTTTCTCAAGGGACACAGATACGCAGTATTTT
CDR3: CASSFSRDTDTQYF

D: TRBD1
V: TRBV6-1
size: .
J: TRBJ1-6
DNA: TGTGCCAGCAGTGATCGGGACAGACACTATAATTCACCCCTCCACTTT
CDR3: CASSDRDRHYNSPLHF

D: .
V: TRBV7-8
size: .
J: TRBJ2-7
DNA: TGTGCCAGCAGTAAACGGGGGAGGACAGGTGCTGAGGAGCAGTACTTC
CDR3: CASSKRGRTGAEEQYF

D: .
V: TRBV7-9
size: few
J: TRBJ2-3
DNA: TGTGCCAGCAGCCAAACCTGGGATACGCAGTATTTT
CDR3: CASSQTWDTQYF

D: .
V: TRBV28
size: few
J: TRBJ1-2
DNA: TGTGCCAGCAGTTTGGGACCGGGGACGGCAGGGGGCTACACCTTC
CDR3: CASSLGPGTAGGYTF

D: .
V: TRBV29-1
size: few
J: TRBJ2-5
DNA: TGCAGTTGGGGGGCGGAGACCCAGTACTTC
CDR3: CSWGAETQYF

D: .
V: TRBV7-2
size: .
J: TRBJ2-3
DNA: TGTGCCAGCAGCTTACCGACAGATACGCAGTATTTT
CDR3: CASSLPTDTQYF

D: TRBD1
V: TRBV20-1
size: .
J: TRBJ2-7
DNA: TGCAGTGCCGCCCGGGGACAGGGGGCCTCCTACGAGCAGTACTTC
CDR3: CSAARGQGASYEQYF

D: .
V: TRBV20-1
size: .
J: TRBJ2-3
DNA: TGCAGTGCTATTACCCGGCACGGCACAGATACGCAGTATTTT
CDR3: CSAITRHGTDTQYF

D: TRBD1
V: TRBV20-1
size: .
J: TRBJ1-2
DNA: TGCAGTGCTGATGGACAGGGGATCTATGGCTACACCTTC
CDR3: CSADGQGIYGYTF

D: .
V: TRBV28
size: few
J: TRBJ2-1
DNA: TGTGCCAGCAGTTTATTCCAGGGAGTAAAGCAGTTCTTC
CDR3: CASSLFQGVKQFF

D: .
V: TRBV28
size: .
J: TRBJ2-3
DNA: TGTGCCAGCAGTTTTTTGTCAGATACGCAGTATTTT
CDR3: CASSFLSDTQYF

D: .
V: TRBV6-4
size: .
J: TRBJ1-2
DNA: TGTGCCAGCAGGGCCGGGTCCGCCTATGGCTACACCTTC
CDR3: CASRAGSAYGYTF

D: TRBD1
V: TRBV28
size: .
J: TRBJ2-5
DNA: TGTGCCAGCAGATTATCAGGGGGCCAAGAGACCCAGTACTTC
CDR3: CASRLSGGQETQYF

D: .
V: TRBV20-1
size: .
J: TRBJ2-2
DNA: TGCAGTGCTATAGGAGGGGCGATCGGGGAGCTGTTTTTT
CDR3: CSAIGGAIGELFF

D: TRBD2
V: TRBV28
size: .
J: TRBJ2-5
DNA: TGTGCCAGCAGTTTAGGGGGTAGCGGGAGGGCGAAGACCCAGTACTTC
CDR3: CASSLGGSGRAKTQYF

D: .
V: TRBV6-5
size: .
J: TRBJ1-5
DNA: TGTGCCAGCAATTACCGGGTCGTTGGGAGCAATCAGCCCCAGCATTTT
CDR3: CASNYRVVGSNQPQHF

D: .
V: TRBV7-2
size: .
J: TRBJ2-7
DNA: TGTGCCAGCAGCCTAAGGGTTCTTAGGGGCGGCACAAGCCTACTGAGCTCCTACGAGCAGTACTTC
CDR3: CASSLRVLRGGTSLLSSYEQYF

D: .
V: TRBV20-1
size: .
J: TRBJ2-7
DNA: TGCAGTGCTAGCCGGGGTGCTCCAACCTACGAGCAGTACTTC
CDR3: CSASRGAPTYEQYF

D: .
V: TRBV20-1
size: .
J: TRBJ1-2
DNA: TGCAGTGCCCCGGACAGTCCCTATGGCTACACCTTC
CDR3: CSAPDSPYGYTF

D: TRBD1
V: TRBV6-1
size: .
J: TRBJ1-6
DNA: TGTGCCAGCATCCGACAGGGGCATAATTCACCCCTCCACTTT
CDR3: CASIRQGHNSPLHF